One sample yielded the 14 T cell receptor beta chains listed below, sequenced in a study of blood T cell repertoires in COVID-19. The method was immunoSEQ multiplex PCR; TCRdb's version includes in-frame clones alone and lacks a portion of them. The table shows 70,000 or so clones, with 90% to 95% occurring only once. The specimen sequenced was peripheral blood. The receptors were sampled from a human donor in a cohort sampled during active COVID-19.

The chain uses TRBV27 and TRBJ1-5; TRBD1 is a possible D gene (5 bases). This CDR3 has 15 amino acids. Germline lookup yields CDR1 MNHEY and CDR2 SMNVEV (reference sequence). V lost 5 bases to trimming and J lost 1 base, with 12 bases between them. In DNA form, the CDR3 reads TGTGCCAGCAGTCTCACGGCAGGGAGCAATCAGCCCCAGCATTTT. Translated, it gives CASSLTAGSNQPQHF.

V gene TRBV11-2 combines with J gene TRBJ2-7; 9 positions agree with TRBD2. The CDR3 spans 13 residues. V gave up 7 bases and J gave up 7 bases; unmatched junction bases: 8. Germline lookup yields CDR1 SGHAT and CDR2 FQNNGV. Here the CDR3 DNA reads TGTGCCAGCACACCGCGGGGGGGCTATGAGCAGTACTTC. It translates to CASTPRGGYEQYF.

The CDR3: CASSSSRGGPYNEQFF. CDR3 DNA: TGTGCCAGCAGCTCCTCTCGGGGGGGGCCTTACAATGAGCAGTTCTTC. The chain recombines TRBV11-2 with TRBJ2-1; 8 bases are shared with TRBD2. This CDR3 has 16 residues. V lost 4 bases and J lost 4; bases outside the gene matches: 9. CDR1 and CDR2 (germline): SGHAT, FQNNGV.

This sequence joins TRBV7-2 and TRBJ2-7; possible D gene TRBD2, 5 bases. V gave up 5 bases and J gave up 2 bases, with 13 bases separating them. This CDR3 spans 14 amino acids. Per germline, CDR1 SGHTA and CDR2 FQGNSA. CDR3 in amino acids: CASSPADGPYEQYF. In nucleotides, the CDR3 is TGTGCCAGCAGCCCAGCGGACGGTCCCTACGAGCAGTACTTC.

The sample holds a few counts of this clone. The V and J genes are TRBV29-1 and TRBJ1-1, with D possibly TRBD1 on 6 matching bases. V was cut by 7 bases and J by 4 bases, with 10 bases left in between. CDR1 is SQVTM and CDR2 is ANQGSEA in the germline V gene. This CDR3 contains 11 residues. The CDR3, as DNA: TGCAGCGGGGAGGGGGGCACTGAAGCTTTCTTT. It translates to CSGEGGTEAFF.

The V and J genes are TRBV27 and TRBJ1-4; 10 bases match TRBD1. The junction had 5 bases not matched to a gene; V was cut back by 5 bases and J by 8 bases. CDR1 is MNHEY, CDR2 SMNVEV, per germline (reference sequence). This CDR3 region has 14 residues. CDR3 protein: CASSRQGAREKLFF. CDR3 nucleotide sequence: TGTGCCAGCAGTAGACAGGGGGCGCGAGAAAAACTGTTTTTT.

The J gene is TRBJ1-1, the V gene TRBV4-1; D gene uncertain. Per germline, CDR1 MGHRA and CDR2 YSYEKL. The CDR3 is 15 amino acids. V shed 2 bases and J shed 3 bases, with 13 bases lying between them. The CDR3 reads CASSQRGSGYTEAFF. The CDR3 DNA follows: TGCGCCAGCAGCCAACGAGGAAGTGGGTACACTGAAGCTTTCTTT.

The chain is built from TRBV28 and TRBJ2-7, with D maybe TRBD2 (6 bases). V shed 6 bases and J shed 6 bases, with 12 bases lying between them. Per the germline V gene, CDR1 is MDHEN and CDR2 is SYDVKM. The CDR3 spans 12 residues. DNA for the CDR3: TGTGCCAGCAGACCCCAGGGAGGCGAGCAGTACTTC. It specifies CASRPQGGEQYF. The whole variable domain, remainder taken from reference TRBV28 and TRBJ2-7, is DVKVTQSSRYLVKRTGEKVFLECVQDMDHENMFWYRQDPGLGLRLIYFSYDVKMKEKGDIPEGYSVSREKKERFSLILESASTNQTSMYLCASRPQGGEQYFGPGTRLTVT.

This clone was seen only once. This CDR3 is CASSGGTGDLNTEAFF. CDR3 DNA sequence: TGTGCCAGCAGCGGAGGGACAGGGGACCTTAACACTGAAGCTTTCTTT. V and J are TRBV9 and TRBJ1-1; TRBD1 matches 10 bases. CDR1 is SGDLS, CDR2 YYNGEE, per germline. This CDR3 is 16 amino acids long. The V and J ends lost 3 bases and 2 bases, in that order; junction bases with no gene match: 7.

This chain uses TRBV7-9 with TRBJ1-4; tentative D call: TRBD1 (6 bases). Germline CDR1 SEHNR, CDR2 FQNEAQ (reference sequence). The germline V and J ends were trimmed by 6 bases and 3 bases, with 14 bases remaining between them. This CDR3 region has 15 residues. CDR3 amino acids: CASRPTGPANEKLFF. The CDR3 DNA sequence: TGTGCCAGCAGACCCACAGGGCCGGCTAATGAAAAACTGTTTTTT.

V is TRBV10-2 and J is TRBJ2-7; 7 bases fit TRBD1. The CDR3 runs 13 residues. The germline V gene has CDR1 WSHSY and CDR2 SAAADI. Losses at the gene ends were 8 bases for V and 0 bases for J; bases not matched to a gene: 4. The CDR3 DNA follows: TGCGCCAGCTCAGGGGGAGCCTCCTACGAGCAGTACTTC. Translating gives CASSGGASYEQYF.

The chain has TRBV3-1 (or the pseudogene TRBV3-2) and TRBJ2-5, with TRBD2 identical over 10 bases. Germline V gives CDR1 LGHDT, CDR2 YNNKEL (reference sequence). The junction had 1 base not matched to a gene; V was cut back by 0 bases and J by 0 bases. CDR3 length: 16 residues. The CDR3 region has the DNA TGTGCCAGCAGCCAAGATAGCGGGGGGTACCAAGAGACCCAGTACTTC. It is translated as CASSQDSGGYQETQYF.

The CDR3 DNA sequence: TGTGCCAGCATAGGACAGGGGATCTATGGCTACACCTTC. It is translated as CASIGQGIYGYTF. The chain links TRBV6-5 to TRBJ1-2; the match to TRBD1 covers 9 bases. CDR3 length equals 13 residues. Trimming cost V 7 bases and J 4 bases; bases outside gene matches: 4. The germline V gene has CDR1 MNHEY and CDR2 SVGAGI.

The rearrangement links TRBV29-1 to TRBJ1-5, with 8 bases that match TRBD1. CDR1 and CDR2 (germline): SQVTM, ANQGSEA. The CDR3 covers 15 residues. Trimming at V came to 6 bases and at J to 2 bases, leaving 9 bases not matched to a gene. CDR3 region: CSVDKQGVGNQPQHF. DNA for the CDR3: TGCAGCGTCGATAAACAGGGGGTAGGCAATCAGCCCCAGCATTTT.